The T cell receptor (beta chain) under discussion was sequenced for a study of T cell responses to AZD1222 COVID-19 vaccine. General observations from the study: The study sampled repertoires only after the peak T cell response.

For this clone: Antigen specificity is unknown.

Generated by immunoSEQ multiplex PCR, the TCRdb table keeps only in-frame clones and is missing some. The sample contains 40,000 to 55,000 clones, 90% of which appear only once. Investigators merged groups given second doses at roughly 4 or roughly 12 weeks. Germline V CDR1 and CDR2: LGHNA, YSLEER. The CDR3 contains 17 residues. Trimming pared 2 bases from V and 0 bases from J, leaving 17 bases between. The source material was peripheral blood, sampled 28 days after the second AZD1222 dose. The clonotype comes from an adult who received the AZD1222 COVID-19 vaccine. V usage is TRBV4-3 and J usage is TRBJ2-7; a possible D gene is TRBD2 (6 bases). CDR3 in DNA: TGCGCCAGCAGCCAATATAGGGGACTCGGCAGCTCCTACGAGCAGTACTTC. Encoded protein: CASSQYRGLGSSYEQYF.